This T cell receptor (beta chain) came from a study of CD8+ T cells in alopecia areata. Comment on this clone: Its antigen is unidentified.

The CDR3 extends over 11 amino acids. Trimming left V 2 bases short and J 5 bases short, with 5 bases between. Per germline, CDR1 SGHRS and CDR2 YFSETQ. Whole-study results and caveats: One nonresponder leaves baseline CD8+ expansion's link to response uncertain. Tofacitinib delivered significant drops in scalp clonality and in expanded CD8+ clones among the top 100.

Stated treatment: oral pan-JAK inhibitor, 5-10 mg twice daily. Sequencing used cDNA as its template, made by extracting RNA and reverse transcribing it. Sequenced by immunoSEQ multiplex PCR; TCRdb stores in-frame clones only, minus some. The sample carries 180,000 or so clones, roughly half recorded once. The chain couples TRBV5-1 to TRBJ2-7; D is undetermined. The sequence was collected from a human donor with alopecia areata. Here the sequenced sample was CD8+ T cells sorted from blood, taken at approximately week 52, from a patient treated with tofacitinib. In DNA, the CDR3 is TGCGCCAGCAGCTTTAACCACGAGCAGTACTTC. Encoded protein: CASSFNHEQYF. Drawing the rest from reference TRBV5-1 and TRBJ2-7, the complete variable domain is KAGVTQTPRYLIKTRGQQVTLSCSPISGHRSVSWYQQTPGQGLQFLFEYFSETQRNKGNFPGRFSGRQFSNSRSEMNVSTLELGDSALYLCASSFNHEQYFGPGTRLTVT.